This T cell receptor (beta chain) was profiled in a study of blood T cell repertoires in COVID-19. As for the study in general: COVID-19 samples collected from the United States, Italy and Spain covered acute and convalescent phases. In each case, the material was cDNA or gDNA derived from T cells, B-cell-depleted T cells, or PBMCs.

Source study methods: Quantification of nucleated cells was approximated via reference gene primer amplification. Clones were read by immunoSEQ multiplex PCR, and TCRdb kept only the in-frame ones, dropping some. V, J and clone size derive from that table, while D and trimming were established from the DNA sequence. The data hold approximately 260,000 clones, with about 89% observed a single time. The CDR3 consists of 14 residues. V shed 1 base and J shed 2 bases, with 9 bases lying between them. The germline CDR1 and CDR2 sequences are MNHEY and SMNVEV (reference sequence). The specimen sequenced was peripheral blood. This TCR derives from a man aged 45-65 years with acute or convalescent COVID-19. The rearrangement uses TRBV27 and TRBJ2-7, with D hard to call. This CDR3 reads CASSLLLYPYEQYF. The CDR3 region has the DNA TGTGCCAGCAGTTTATTACTATACCCCTACGAGCAGTACTTC.